The T cell receptor beta chain described here comes from a study of human T cells and chemical hapten exposure. Unique molecular identifiers were attached to individual cDNA molecules during library preparation. Each CDR3 protein is one row after TCRdb ran MiXCR on the RACE reads. The sample shows under 85,000 distinct CDR3 sequences, around a tenth of them seen only once. As for time point: patch test 1, 2 weeks after DPC sensitization. Described treatment: therapeutic diphenylcyclopropenone sensitization with weekly scalp DPC. Unfractionated whole blood was the source of the extracted total RNA. The sequence came from a woman between 50 and 59 years old with alopecia areata. Some clones in this sample may be carry-over from other donors' samples. Sequencing used whole blood, obtained in connection with sensitization to the hapten diphenylcyclopropenone (DPC).

CDR3 DNA: TGTGCCTGGAGTGTACTCGACGGTAACACTGAAGCTTTCTTT. Residues: CAWSVLDGNTEAFF. The gene calls are TRBV30 and TRBJ1-1; D is unclear. Trimming stripped 0 bases from V and 2 bases from J, with 10 bases between. CDR1 and CDR2 from the germline V gene are GTSNPN and SVGIG (reference sequence). The CDR3 is made up of 14 amino acids.